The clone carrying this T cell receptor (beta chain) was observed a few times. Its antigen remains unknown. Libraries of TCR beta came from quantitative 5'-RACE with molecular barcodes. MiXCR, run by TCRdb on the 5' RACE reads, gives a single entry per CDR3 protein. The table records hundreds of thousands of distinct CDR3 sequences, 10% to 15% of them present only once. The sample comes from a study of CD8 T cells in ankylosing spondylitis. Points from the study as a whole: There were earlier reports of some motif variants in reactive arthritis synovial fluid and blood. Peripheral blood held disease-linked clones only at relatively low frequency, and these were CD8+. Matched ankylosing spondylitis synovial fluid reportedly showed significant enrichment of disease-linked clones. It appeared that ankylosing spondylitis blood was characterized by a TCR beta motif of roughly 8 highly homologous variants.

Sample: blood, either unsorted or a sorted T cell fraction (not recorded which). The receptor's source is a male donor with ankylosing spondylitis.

CDR3 amino acids: CASSQTGKDDYGYTF. The CDR3 DNA follows: TGTGCCAGCAGCCAGACAGGGAAAGATGACTATGGCTACACCTTC. The chain joins TRBV3-1 to TRBJ1-2; 7 positions match TRBD1. V trimming: 3 bases; J trimming: 3 bases; junction bases outside the gene matches: 7. The CDR3 contains 15 residues. Germline V CDR1 and CDR2: LGHDT, YNNKEL (reference sequence).